This is a list of T cell receptor beta chains from one sample in a study of cytomegalovirus exposure and HLA in healthy donors. The table came from immunoSEQ multiplex PCR; TCRdb's copy has only in-frame clones and leaves some out. The sample is made up of about 59,000 clones, and the top ten hold approximately 5.6% of it. Sequenced material: PBMCs. The receptors were gathered from a man younger than 45 in good health and CMV-seropositive. CDR3s leave out the opening cysteine and the closing phenylalanine or tryptophan.

J | V | CDR3
TRBJ1-6 | TRBV7-9 | ASSPPSDRGSPLH
TRBJ2-5 | TRBV11-1 | ASQGRETQY
TRBJ2-5 | TRBV14 | ASSHAGLETQY
TRBJ1-5 | TRBV6-1 | ASLSTGLNQPQH
TRBJ2-1 | TRBV6-5 | ASSYATGREQF
TRBJ2-7 | TRBV10-1 | ASRDSEYEQY
TRBJ1-1 | TRBV6-1 | ASSVIYIGDTEAF
TRBJ2-7 | TRBV5-1 | ASSLAAGVVIEQY
TRBJ2-7 | TRBV18 | ASSPPGTGVYEQY
TRBJ1-1 | TRBV30 | AWSADSMNTEAF
TRBJ2-2 | TRBV29-1 | SGGQGSTGELF
TRBJ1-1 | TRBV6-5 | ASSYREETEAF
TRBJ1-4 | TRBV7-9 | ASTPADEKLF
TRBJ2-5 | TRBV6-1 | ASSLQGRGRETQY
TRBJ2-3 | TRBV5-6 | ASSLLAGDADTQY
TRBJ2-1 | TRBV9 | ASSVGQSSDNEQF
TRBJ2-4 | TRBV6-1 | ASSDLFRGGRQNIQY
TRBJ1-2 | TRBV2 | ASTSAGGSYGYT
TRBJ2-7 | TRBV11-3 | ASSTGQSTSGTTYEQY
TRBJ1-2 | TRBV14 | ASSQDRVGYT
TRBJ2-7 | TRBV6-5 | ASSYLASGGYEQY
- | TRBV7-8 | ASSGRGQGETYEQY
TRBJ2-3 | TRBV7-6 | ASSLPSLAGGSTDTQY
TRBJ2-3 | TRBV9 | ASSAGLPPTRDTQY
TRBJ2-3 | TRBV5-1 | ASSWSGTLRATDTQY
TRBJ1-1 | TRBV7-8 | ASSLGTFRDTEAF
TRBJ1-5 | TRBV6-1 | ASSDQSNQPQH
TRBJ2-1 | TRBV11-3 | ASSTRDRVSYNEQF
TRBJ1-2 | TRBV5-4 | ASSSPGQGNYGYT
TRBJ1-1 | TRBV5-1 | ASSWGQGNTEAF
TRBJ1-2 | TRBV6-1 | ASRKRGEDYGYT
TRBJ2-1 | TRBV4-2 | ASSQELAAYNEQF
TRBJ2-7 | TRBV2 | ASSPGQGPYEQY
TRBJ2-7 | TRBV19 | ASRGDSTTAYEQY
TRBJ1-4 | TRBV19 | ASSELNEKLF
TRBJ1-2 | TRBV14 | ASSHDSVSYGYT
TRBJ1-5 | TRBV7-9 | ASSPGVWQPQH